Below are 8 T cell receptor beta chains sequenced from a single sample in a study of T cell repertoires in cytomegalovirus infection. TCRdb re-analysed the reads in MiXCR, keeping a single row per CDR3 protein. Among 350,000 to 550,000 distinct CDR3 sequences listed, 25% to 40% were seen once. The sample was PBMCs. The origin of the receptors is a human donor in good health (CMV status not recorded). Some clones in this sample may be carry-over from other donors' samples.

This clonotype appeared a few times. In DNA form, the CDR3 reads TGTGCCAGCAGTCCAGGCGTAGGGCCCCAGCATTTT. Protein: CASSPGVGPQHF. The chain couples TRBV12-3 or TRBV12-4 to TRBJ1-5; D unresolved. The CDR3 sequence is 12 residues long. V was clipped by 5 bases and J by 9 bases, with 11 bases between them.

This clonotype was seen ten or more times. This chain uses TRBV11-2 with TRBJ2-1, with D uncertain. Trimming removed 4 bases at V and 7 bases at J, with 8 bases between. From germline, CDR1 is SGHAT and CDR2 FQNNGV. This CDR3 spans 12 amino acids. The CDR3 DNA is TGTGCCAGCAGCTCCGGTGGGAATGAGCAGTTCTTC. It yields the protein CASSSGGNEQFF.

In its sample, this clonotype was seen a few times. As DNA, the CDR3 is TGCAGTGCTAGAGATCCCGGGTCGGGGTCACCCCTCCACTTT. It yields the protein CSARDPGSGSPLHF. The chain uses TRBV20-1 and TRBJ1-6; D unresolved. Germline CDR1 reads DFQATT; CDR2 reads SNEGSKA (reference sequence). V lost 0 bases, J lost 10 bases, and 13 bases lay in between. The CDR3 length is 14 residues.

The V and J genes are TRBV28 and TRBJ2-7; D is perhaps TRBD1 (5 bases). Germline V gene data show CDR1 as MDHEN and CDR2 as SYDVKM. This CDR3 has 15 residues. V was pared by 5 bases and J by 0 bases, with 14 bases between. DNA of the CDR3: TGTGCCAGCAGTCCGAGGAGACAGAGCTCCTACGAGCAGTACTTC. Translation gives CASSPRRQSSYEQYF.

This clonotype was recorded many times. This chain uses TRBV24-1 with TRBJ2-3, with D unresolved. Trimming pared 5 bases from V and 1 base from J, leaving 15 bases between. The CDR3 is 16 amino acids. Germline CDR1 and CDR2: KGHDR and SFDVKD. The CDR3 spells CATSGVNGLGTDTQYF. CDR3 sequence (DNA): TGTGCCACCAGTGGGGTCAACGGGCTGGGCACAGATACGCAGTATTTT.

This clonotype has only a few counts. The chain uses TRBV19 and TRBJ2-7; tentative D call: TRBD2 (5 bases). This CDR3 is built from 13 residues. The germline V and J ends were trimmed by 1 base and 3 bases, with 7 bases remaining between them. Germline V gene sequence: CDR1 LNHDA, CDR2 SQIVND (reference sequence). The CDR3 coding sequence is TGTGCCAGTAGTATAGTGGGGAGCTACGAGCAGTACTTC. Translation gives CASSIVGSYEQYF.

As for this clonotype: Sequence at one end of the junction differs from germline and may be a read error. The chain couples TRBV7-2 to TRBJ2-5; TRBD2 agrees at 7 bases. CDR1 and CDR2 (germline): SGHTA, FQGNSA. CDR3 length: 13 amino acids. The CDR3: CASSLGLAEPQSF. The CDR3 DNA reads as TGTGCCAGCAGCTTAGGTCTAGCGGAGCCCCAGTCCTTC.

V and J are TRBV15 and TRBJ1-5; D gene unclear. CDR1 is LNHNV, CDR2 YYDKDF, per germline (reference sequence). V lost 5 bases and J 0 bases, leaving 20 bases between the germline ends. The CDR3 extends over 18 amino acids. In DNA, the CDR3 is TGTGCCACCAGCCGCGGGAGGTCAGAACAATATAGCAATCAGCCCCAGCATTTT. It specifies CATSRGRSEQYSNQPQHF.